This TCR beta chain stems from a study of OX40 agonist ivuxolimab in advanced cancers. Background on the study: Participants, 82.7% male, averaged approximately 56 years of age, ranging from about 20 to 80. Three dose-escalation patients had partial responses: one with hepatocellular carcinoma and two with cutaneous melanoma. Study outcomes and limitations: Clonal expansion from baseline to week 6 occurred in both CD4+ and CD8+ T cells.

The CDR3 totals 12 residues. The V and J ends lost 3 bases and 8 bases, in that order; junction bases with no gene match: 3. Germline V gives CDR1 MNHNS, CDR2 SASEGT. The assay was immunoSEQ multiplex PCR, and TCRdb's table has in-frame clones only and misses some. Of 75,000 to 100,000 clones detected, roughly four fifths appear once; the ten largest clones hold around 5.9%. With respect to this clone: Its antigen is still unknown.

The V call is TRBV6-1, the J call TRBJ1-1; 7 bases align to TRBD1. The sample here was CD4+ or CD8+ T cells sorted from blood, taken in a trial of the OX40 agonist ivuxolimab. The sequence derives from an adult with an advanced solid tumor such as melanoma, head and neck, liver or kidney cancer. The CDR3 reads CASSEAGGEAFF. CDR3 in DNA: TGTGCCAGCAGTGAGGCAGGGGGAGAAGCTTTCTTT.